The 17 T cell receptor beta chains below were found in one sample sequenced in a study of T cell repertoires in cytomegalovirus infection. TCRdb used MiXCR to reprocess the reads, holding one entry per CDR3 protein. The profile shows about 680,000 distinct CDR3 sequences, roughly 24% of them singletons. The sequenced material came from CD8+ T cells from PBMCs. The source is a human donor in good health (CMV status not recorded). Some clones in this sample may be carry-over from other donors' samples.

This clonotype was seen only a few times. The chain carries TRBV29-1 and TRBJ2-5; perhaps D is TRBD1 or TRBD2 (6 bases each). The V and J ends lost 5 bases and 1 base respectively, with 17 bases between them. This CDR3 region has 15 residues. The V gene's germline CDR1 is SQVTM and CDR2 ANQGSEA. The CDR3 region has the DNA TGCAGCGTTACCACGGCAGGGGAGGTCCAAGAGACCCAGTACTTC. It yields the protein CSVTTAGEVQETQYF.

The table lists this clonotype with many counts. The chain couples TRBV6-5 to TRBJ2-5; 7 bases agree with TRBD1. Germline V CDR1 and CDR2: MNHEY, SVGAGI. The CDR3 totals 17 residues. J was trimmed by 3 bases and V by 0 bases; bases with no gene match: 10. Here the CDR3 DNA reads TGTGCCAGCAGTTACTCCCCCCTAGGGACAGTTGAAGAGACCCAGTACTTC. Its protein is CASSYSPLGTVEETQYF.

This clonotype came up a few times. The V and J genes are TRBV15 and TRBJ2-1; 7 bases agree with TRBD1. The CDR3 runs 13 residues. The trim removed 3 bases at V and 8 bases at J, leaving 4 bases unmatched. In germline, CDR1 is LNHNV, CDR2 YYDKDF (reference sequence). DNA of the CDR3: TGTGCCACCAGCAGGACAGGGTGGGATGAGCAGTTCTTC. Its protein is CATSRTGWDEQFF.

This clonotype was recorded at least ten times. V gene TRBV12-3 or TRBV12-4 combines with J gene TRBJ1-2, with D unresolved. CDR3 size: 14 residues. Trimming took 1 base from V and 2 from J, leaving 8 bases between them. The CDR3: CASSLVGSNYGYTF. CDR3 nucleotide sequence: TGTGCCAGCAGTTTAGTGGGATCCAACTATGGCTACACCTTC.

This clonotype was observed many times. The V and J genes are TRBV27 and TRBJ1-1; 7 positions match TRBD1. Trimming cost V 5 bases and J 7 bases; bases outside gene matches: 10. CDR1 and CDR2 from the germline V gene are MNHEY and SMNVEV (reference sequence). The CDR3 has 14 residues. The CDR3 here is CASSLMPGQLEAFF. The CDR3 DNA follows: TGTGCCAGCAGTCTAATGCCGGGACAGCTTGAAGCTTTCTTT.

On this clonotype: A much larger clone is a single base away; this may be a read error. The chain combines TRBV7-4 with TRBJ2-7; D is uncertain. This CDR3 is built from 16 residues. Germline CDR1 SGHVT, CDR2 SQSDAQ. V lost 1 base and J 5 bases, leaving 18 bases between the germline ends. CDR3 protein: CASSLVRAGPQDEQYV. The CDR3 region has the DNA TGTGCCAGCAGCTTAGTCAGAGCCGGGCCCCAGGACGAGCAGTACGTC.

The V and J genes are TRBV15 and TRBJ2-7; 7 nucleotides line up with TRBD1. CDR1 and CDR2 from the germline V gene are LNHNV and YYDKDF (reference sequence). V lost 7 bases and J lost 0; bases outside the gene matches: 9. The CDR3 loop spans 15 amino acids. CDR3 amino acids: CATNSRQGGSYEQYF. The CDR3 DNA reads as TGTGCCACCAACAGCCGACAGGGTGGCTCCTACGAGCAGTACTTC. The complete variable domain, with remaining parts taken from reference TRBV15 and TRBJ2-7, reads DAMVIQNPRYQVTQFGKPVTLSCSQTLNHNVMYWYQQKSSQAPKLLFHYYDKDFNNEADTPDNFQSRRPNTSFCFLDIRSPGLGDTAMYLCATNSRQGGSYEQYFGPGTRLTVT.

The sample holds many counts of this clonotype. This CDR3 reads CASSLGGQGKAQYF. CDR3 coding DNA: TGTGCCAGCAGCTTAGGGGGGCAGGGGAAGGCCCAGTACTTC. This rearrangement joins TRBV7-2 to TRBJ2-5; a weak D match, TRBD1 (6 bases). Trimming removed 1 base at V and 9 bases at J, with 15 bases between. This CDR3 is built from 14 residues. Per germline, CDR1 SGHTA and CDR2 FQGNSA.

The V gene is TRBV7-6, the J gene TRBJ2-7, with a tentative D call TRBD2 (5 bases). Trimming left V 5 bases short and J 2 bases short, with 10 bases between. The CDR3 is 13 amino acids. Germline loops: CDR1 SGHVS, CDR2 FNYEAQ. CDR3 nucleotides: TGTGCCAGCAGCCCGCCGGGAACCTACGAGCAGTACTTC. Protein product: CASSPPGTYEQYF.

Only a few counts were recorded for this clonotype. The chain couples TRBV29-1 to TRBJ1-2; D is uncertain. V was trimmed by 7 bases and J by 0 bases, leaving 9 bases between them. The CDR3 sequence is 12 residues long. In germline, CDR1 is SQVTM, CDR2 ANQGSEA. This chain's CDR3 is CSAVRSNYGYTF. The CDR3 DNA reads TGCAGCGCCGTGAGGTCTAACTATGGCTACACCTTC.

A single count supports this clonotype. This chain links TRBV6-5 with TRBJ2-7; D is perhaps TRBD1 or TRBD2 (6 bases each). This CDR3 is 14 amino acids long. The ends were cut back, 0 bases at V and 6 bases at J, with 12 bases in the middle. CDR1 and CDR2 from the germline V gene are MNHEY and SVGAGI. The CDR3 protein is CASSYSGGRGEQYF. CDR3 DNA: TGTGCCAGCAGTTACTCGGGGGGCCGGGGCGAGCAGTACTTC.

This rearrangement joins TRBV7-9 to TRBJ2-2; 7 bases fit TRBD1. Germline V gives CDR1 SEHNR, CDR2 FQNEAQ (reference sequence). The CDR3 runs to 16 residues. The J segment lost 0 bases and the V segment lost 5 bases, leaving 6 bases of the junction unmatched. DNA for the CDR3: TGTGCCAGCAGCCACAGGGGTTCCCCGAACACCGGGGAGCTGTTTTTT. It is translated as CASSHRGSPNTGELFF.

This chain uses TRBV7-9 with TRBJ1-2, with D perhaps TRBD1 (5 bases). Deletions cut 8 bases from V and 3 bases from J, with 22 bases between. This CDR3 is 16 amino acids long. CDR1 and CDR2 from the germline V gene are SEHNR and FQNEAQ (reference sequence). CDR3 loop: CASLYHTGGGYYGYTF. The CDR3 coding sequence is TGTGCCAGCCTTTATCATACCGGGGGGGGATACTATGGCTACACCTTC.

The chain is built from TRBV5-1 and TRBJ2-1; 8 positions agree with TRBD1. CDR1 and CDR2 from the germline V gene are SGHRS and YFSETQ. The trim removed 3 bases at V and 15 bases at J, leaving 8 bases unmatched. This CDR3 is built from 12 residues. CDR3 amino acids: CASSSPRTGPFF. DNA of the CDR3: TGCGCCAGCAGCTCCCCAAGGACAGGGCCGTTCTTC. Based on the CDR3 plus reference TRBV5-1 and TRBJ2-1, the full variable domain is KAGVTQTPRYLIKTRGQQVTLSCSPISGHRSVSWYQQTPGQGLQFLFEYFSETQRNKGNFPGRFSGRQFSNSRSEMNVSTLELGDSALYLCASSSPRTGPFFGPGTRLTVL.

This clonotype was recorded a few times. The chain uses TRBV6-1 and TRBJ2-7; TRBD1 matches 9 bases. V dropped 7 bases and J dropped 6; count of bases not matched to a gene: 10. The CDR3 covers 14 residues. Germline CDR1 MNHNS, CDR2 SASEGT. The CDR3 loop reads CASTSGTGYPEQYV. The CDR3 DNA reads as TGTGCCAGCACTTCCGGGACAGGGTACCCCGAGCAGTACGTC.

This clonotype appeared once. CDR3 DNA sequence: TGCAGTGCTAGGTTCGTCGGACAGCCCCAGCATTTT. Translated: CSARFVGQPQHF. The chain joins TRBV20-1 to TRBJ1-5, with D unclear. CDR3 size: 12 residues. In germline, CDR1 is DFQATT, CDR2 SNEGSKA (reference sequence). The V gene lost 3 bases and the J gene lost 7 bases, with 10 bases spanning the gap.

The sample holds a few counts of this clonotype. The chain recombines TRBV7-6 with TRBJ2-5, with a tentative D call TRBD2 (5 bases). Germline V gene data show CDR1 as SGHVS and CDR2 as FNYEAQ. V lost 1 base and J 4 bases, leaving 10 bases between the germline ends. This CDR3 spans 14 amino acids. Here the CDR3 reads CASSLEWRRETQYF. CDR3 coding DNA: TGTGCCAGCAGCTTAGAGTGGAGGCGAGAGACCCAGTACTTC.